This T cell receptor beta chain derives from a study of technical replicates of blood from a handful of donors. The germline V gene has CDR1 SNHLY and CDR2 FYNNEI. V lost 6 bases and J lost 5; bases outside the gene matches: 8. CDR3 length: 15 residues. In this sample, this clone turned up a few times. Profiling relied on immunoSEQ multiplex PCR, and the TCRdb table lists in-frame clones only, not all of them. The top ten hold 0.25% to 0.35% of the sample, which has around 76,000 clones, 90% to 95% seen once. The J gene is TRBJ1-4, the V gene TRBV2, with 8 positions matching TRBD1. Material for sequencing was T cells isolated from PBMCs. This receptor was taken from a human donor in good health. The CDR3 loop reads CASSQQGVRNEKLFF. The CDR3 DNA follows: TGTGCCAGCAGCCAACAGGGGGTCAGGAATGAAAAACTGTTTTTT.